This T cell receptor (beta chain) is from a study of identical twins. Addition of a universal primer site occurred through template switching, and cDNA carried unique molecular identifiers. TCRdb re-analysed the 5' RACE reads in MiXCR, keeping a single row per CDR3 protein. The repertoire has approximately 230,000 distinct CDR3 sequences, around 15% of them found once; the top ten carry around 8.3%. A word on this clonotype: Its antigen is undetermined.

Points from the study as a whole: Beta clonotypes that were abundant in cord blood contained fewer insertions, a pattern absent from memory repertoires.

The CDR3 loop spans 14 amino acids. Trimming removed 2 bases from V and 3 bases from J, with 10 bases in between. The chain couples TRBV12-3 or TRBV12-4 to TRBJ1-1; no clear D. Source material: memory (CD45RO+) T cells sorted from blood. The source of this sequence is a woman between 18 and 29 years old in good health. The DNA for the CDR3 is TGTGCCAGCAGTTTAAGCGTGCGGGACACTGAAGCTTTCTTT. Protein product: CASSLSVRDTEAFF.